These 30 T cell receptor beta chains were sequenced from one sample in a study of T cell responses to AZD1222 COVID-19 vaccine. Only in-frame clones appear in the TCRdb table, and some are missing; sequencing was by immunoSEQ multiplex PCR. The repertoire includes fewer than 120,000 clones, 88% of them detected once, and around 1.6% sits in the top ten. This sample comprised peripheral blood, obtained on day 0 of AZD1222 vaccination. These receptors were collected from an adult in good health.

The chain couples TRBV12-3 or TRBV12-4 to TRBJ1-1; no firm D call. The CDR3 covers 12 residues. Trimming pared 3 bases from V and 11 bases from J, leaving 13 bases between. This CDR3 reads CASSFSGDEAFF. CDR3 DNA: TGTGCCAGCAGTTTTTCCGGGGATGAGGCTTTCTTT.

The gene calls are TRBV10-3 and TRBJ2-1; D is unresolved. V was trimmed by 0 bases and J by 7 bases, leaving 13 bases between them. Germline values: CDR1 ENHRY, CDR2 SYGVKD. The CDR3 sequence is 15 residues long. CDR3 sequence (DNA): TGTGCCATCAGTGAGTCGATCGCAGAAAAAAATGAGCAGTTCTTC. The encoded protein is CAISESIAEKNEQFF.

The rearrangement joins TRBV2 to TRBJ2-1; no clear D gene. V lost 5 bases, J lost 7 bases, and 9 bases lay in between. Per germline, CDR1 SNHLY and CDR2 FYNNEI. The CDR3 loop spans 12 amino acids. In DNA, the CDR3 is TGTGCCAGCAGTCCTGGCAGTAATGAGCAGTTCTTC. Encoded protein: CASSPGSNEQFF. Complete variable domain (other parts from reference TRBV2 and TRBJ2-1): EPEVTQTPSHQVTQMGQEVILRCVPISNHLYFYWYRQILGQKVEFLVSFYNNEISEKSEIFDDQFSVERPDGSNFTLKIRSTKLEDSAMYFCASSPGSNEQFFGPGTRLTVL.

The gene calls are TRBV25-1 and TRBJ1-2; D gene uncertain. V lost 3 bases and J 4 bases, leaving 6 bases between the germline ends. Germline loops: CDR1 MGHDK, CDR2 SYGVNS. The CDR3 runs to 12 residues. In DNA, the CDR3 is TGTGCCAGCAGTGAGTCAGTCTATGGCTACACCTTC. It encodes CASSESVYGYTF.

This chain joins TRBV6-5 and TRBJ2-2; 9 nucleotides line up with TRBD1. This CDR3 has 15 amino acids. Germline V gene lookup returns CDR1 MNHEY and CDR2 SVGAGI. After removal of 6 bases from V and 5 bases from J, the junction contained 7 bases not matched to a gene. The CDR3 reads CASRSGTGRTGELFF. CDR3 coding DNA: TGTGCCAGCAGATCCGGGACAGGGAGGACCGGGGAGCTGTTTTTT.

The V gene is TRBV2, the J gene TRBJ1-2, with TRBD1 identical over 9 bases. This CDR3 spans 14 amino acids. Germline V lookup: CDR1 SNHLY, CDR2 FYNNEI. V trimming: 4 bases; J trimming: 8 bases; junction bases outside the gene matches: 8. The CDR3 DNA is TGTGCCAGCAGTGGGGGACAGGGCCGCGGCGGCTACACCTTC. As protein: CASSGGQGRGGYTF.

The CDR3 bases are TGCGCCAGCAGTGATTTTGGACTTATTTCTCATACGCAGTATTTT. Protein sequence: CASSDFGLISHTQYF. The J gene is TRBJ2-3, the V gene TRBV10-1, with D possibly being TRBD2 (5 bases). This CDR3 has 15 residues. Trimming left V 3 bases short and J 7 bases short, with 17 bases between. Germline V lookup: CDR1 WNHNN, CDR2 SYGVQD (reference sequence).

The genes are TRBV9 and TRBJ1-2; D is ambiguous. Trimming stripped 0 bases from V and 4 bases from J, with 10 bases between. Looked up from germline, CDR1 is SGDLS and CDR2 is YYNGEE. CDR3 length equals 14 residues. The chain's CDR3 is CASSVEASLYGYTF. DNA of the CDR3: TGTGCCAGCAGCGTAGAGGCCAGTCTCTATGGCTACACCTTC.

This clone has a single count. The chain employs TRBV25-1 and TRBJ2-7, with 7 bases that match TRBD1. Germline V gene data show CDR1 as MGHDK and CDR2 as SYGVNS. The J segment lost 2 bases and the V segment lost 4 bases, leaving 8 bases of the junction unmatched. The CDR3 spans 15 residues. The CDR3 bases are TGTGCCAGCAGTGCGGGCCCCACAGGGGCCTACGAGCAGTACTTC. Protein product: CASSAGPTGAYEQYF.

The chain employs TRBV11-1 and TRBJ2-1; D might be TRBD2 (5 bases). V shed 1 base and J shed 4 bases, with 11 bases lying between them. The CDR3 is made up of 15 amino acids. Germline CDR1 and CDR2: SGHAT and FQDESV (reference sequence). CDR3 DNA: TGTGCCAGCAGCTTAGTCGGGGTGGGATACAATGAGCAGTTCTTC. Translation gives CASSLVGVGYNEQFF.

The chain is built from TRBV5-8 and TRBJ1-6, with a tentative D call TRBD1 (6 bases). From germline, CDR1 is SGHTS and CDR2 YDEGEE. The germline V and J ends were trimmed by 2 bases and 15 bases, with 12 bases remaining between them. The CDR3 is 12 residues long. The CDR3 sequence is CASSFGGLNLHF. The CDR3 DNA follows: TGTGCCAGCAGCTTCGGGGGCCTGAACCTCCACTTT.

The chain uses TRBV11-2 and TRBJ2-7, with 12 bases lining up with TRBD2. Germline trimming cut 6 bases from V and 4 bases from J; bases unmatched to any gene: 7. The CDR3 is 15 amino acids. The germline gives CDR1 SGHAT, CDR2 FQNNGV. The CDR3, as DNA: TGTGCCAGCAGAAAACTAGCGGGAGGAGAGTACGAGCAGTACTTC. This encodes CASRKLAGGEYEQYF.

The chain recombines TRBV7-9 with TRBJ2-2, with D perhaps assigned TRBD1 or TRBD2 (5 bases each). The length of the CDR3 is 14 residues. Trimming took 0 bases from V and 7 from J, leaving 9 bases between them. In germline, CDR1 is SEHNR, CDR2 FQNEAQ (reference sequence). The CDR3 DNA is TGTGCCAGCAGCTTAGCGATGGGGGTCGGGGAGCTGTTTTTT. It translates to CASSLAMGVGELFF.

The chain carries TRBV21-1 and TRBJ2-7. TRBV21-1 is deemed a pseudogene. The CDR3 covers 15 residues. Written as DNA, the CDR3 is TGTGCCAGCAGCAAAAGGGGACCGATCTCCTACGAGCAGTACTTC. Protein product: CASSKRGPISYEQYF.

CDR3 bases: TGTGCCAGCAGTTTCGAGGGAATCTCTGGAAACACCATATATTTT. This sequence encodes CASSFEGISGNTIYF. The gene calls are TRBV28 and TRBJ1-3; D remains ambiguous. Germline V CDR1 and CDR2: MDHEN, SYDVKM. The germline V and J ends were trimmed by 3 bases and 0 bases, with 9 bases remaining between them. The CDR3 has 15 residues.

The V and J genes are TRBV5-4 and TRBJ1-1, with 8 bases aligning to TRBD1. Trimming cost V 0 bases and J 4 bases; bases outside gene matches: 8. Per the germline V gene, CDR1 is SGHNT and CDR2 is YYREEE (reference sequence). The CDR3 totals 16 residues. Written as DNA, the CDR3 is TGTGCCAGCAGCTTGGGCCCAGGGGGCGGATTCACTGAAGCTTTCTTT. It encodes CASSLGPGGGFTEAFF.

This chain joins TRBV18 and TRBJ1-1; TRBD1 aligns across 9 bases. Trimming at V came to 5 bases and at J to 2 bases, leaving 6 bases not matched to a gene. The germline V gene has CDR1 KGHSH and CDR2 LQKENI. This CDR3 comprises 15 residues. The CDR3 here is CASSLTQGANTEAFF. The DNA for the CDR3 is TGTGCCAGCTCATTAACACAGGGGGCTAACACTGAAGCTTTCTTT.

The V and J genes are TRBV19 and TRBJ2-6; D is possibly TRBD1 (5 bases). Germline values: CDR1 LNHDA, CDR2 SQIVND (reference sequence). The CDR3 sequence is 17 residues long. The V end was cut by 5 bases, the J end by 0 bases, with 14 bases between. CDR3 loop: CASSFWAGISGANVLTF. The CDR3, as DNA: TGTGCCAGTAGTTTCTGGGCAGGGATCTCTGGGGCCAACGTCCTGACTTTC.

As to this clone: This CDR3 is also generated by other DNA sequences in the sample. The chain employs TRBV5-1 and TRBJ2-3, with D possibly matching TRBD2 (5 bases). V was cut by 1 base and J by 0 bases, with 9 bases left in between. The CDR3 length is 15 residues. Germline-derived CDR1 and CDR2 are SGHRS and YFSETQ. This CDR3 reads CASSLSGTSTDTQYF. Written as DNA, the CDR3 is TGCGCCAGCAGCTTGAGCGGTACTAGCACAGATACGCAGTATTTT.

This sequence joins TRBV12-3 or TRBV12-4 and TRBJ2-1; D unclear. This CDR3 is built from 13 residues. Between the trimmed V and J ends, which lost 7 bases and 5 bases, there was a span of 12 bases. In DNA form, the CDR3 reads TGTGCCAGCACCGACCAGTTAAACAATGAGCAGTTCTTC. Translated, it gives CASTDQLNNEQFF.

The gene calls are TRBV6-5 and TRBJ2-3, with D maybe TRBD2 (5 bases). The CDR3 extends over 14 amino acids. Germline loops: CDR1 MNHEY, CDR2 SVGAGI. Trimming stripped 7 bases from V and 6 bases from J, with 17 bases between. The DNA for the CDR3 is TGTGCCAGCAATAACCCCCTAGCTGGGGATACGCAGTATTTT. It encodes CASNNPLAGDTQYF.

The genes are TRBV4-1 and TRBJ1-4, with a possible D match to TRBD1 (6 bases). The V end lost 2 bases, the J end lost 5 bases, and 12 bases lay between the germline ends. In germline, CDR1 is MGHRA, CDR2 YSYEKL. The CDR3 is 15 amino acids. The CDR3 sequence is CASSQTDRPNEKLFF. The DNA of the CDR3 is TGCGCCAGCAGCCAAACAGACAGGCCGAATGAAAAACTGTTTTTT.

J is TRBJ2-3 and V is TRBV27; 14 bases agree with TRBD2. Germline CDR1 is MNHEY and CDR2 is SMNVEV (reference sequence). The CDR3 is 20 amino acids. With 1 base clipped from V and 2 bases from J, the junction kept 11 bases outside the gene matches. The CDR3: CASSLYGTSGSPGVTDTQYF. As DNA, the CDR3 is TGTGCCAGCAGTTTATACGGGACTAGCGGGAGTCCGGGGGTCACAGATACGCAGTATTTT.

This chain uses TRBV6-1 with TRBJ1-5; D not resolved. The CDR3 has 15 residues. Deletions cut 2 bases from V and 0 bases from J, with 8 bases between. CDR1 MNHNS and CDR2 SASEGT come from the germline V gene. The CDR3 nucleotides read TGTGCCAGCAGTGAAAGAGGGTATAGCAATCAGCCCCAGCATTTT. This encodes CASSERGYSNQPQHF.

Written as DNA, the CDR3 is TGCGCCAGCAGCCAAGGGAGAAACGCCTACAATGAGCAGTTCTTC. Protein: CASSQGRNAYNEQFF. The chain employs TRBV4-1 and TRBJ2-1; D not certain. CDR3 length equals 15 residues. CDR1 and CDR2 (germline): MGHRA, YSYEKL. Trimming took off 1 base at V and 2 bases at J, with 9 bases between the two ends.

This clone has just one count. The chain uses TRBV29-1 and TRBJ2-6; the match to TRBD1 covers 10 bases. From germline, CDR1 is SQVTM and CDR2 ANQGSEA. The V segment lost 5 bases and the J segment 0 bases; nucleotides outside the gene matches: 4. This CDR3 has 16 amino acids. For the CDR3, the DNA is TGCAGCGTTTGGGACAGGGGTCGCTCTGGGGCCAACGTCCTGACTTTC. Protein sequence: CSVWDRGRSGANVLTF.

The chain carries TRBV4-1 and TRBJ1-2; D is unclear. V was trimmed by 0 bases and J by 4 bases, leaving 3 bases between them. Per the germline V gene, CDR1 is MGHRA and CDR2 is YSYEKL. The CDR3 has 12 residues. The CDR3 nucleotides read TGCGCCAGCAGCCAAGAGGCCTATGGCTACACCTTC. Its translation is CASSQEAYGYTF.

V is TRBV3-1 (or the pseudogene TRBV3-2) and J is TRBJ2-2; D is undetermined. V gave up 0 bases and J gave up 6 bases, with 5 bases separating them. CDR3 length: 13 amino acids. From germline, CDR1 is LGHDT and CDR2 YNNKEL (reference sequence). In nucleotides, the CDR3 is TGTGCCAGCAGCCAAGATAGGGCCGGGGAGCTGTTTTTT. It yields the protein CASSQDRAGELFF.

The rearrangement joins TRBV30 to TRBJ1-5; D not resolved. Trimming shortened V by 1 base and J by 1 base, and 5 bases separated the two germline ends. The CDR3 totals 13 residues. CDR1 is GTSNPN and CDR2 is SVGIG in the germline V gene (reference sequence). CDR3 sequence: CAWSGESNQPQHF. CDR3 nucleotide sequence: TGTGCCTGGAGTGGGGAGAGCAATCAGCCCCAGCATTTT. The variable domain in full, completed from reference TRBV30 and TRBJ1-5, reads SQTIHQWPATLVQPVGSPLSLECTVEGTSNPNLYWYRQAAGRGLQLLFYSVGIGQISSEVPQNLSASRPQDRQFILSSKKLLLSDSGFYLCAWSGESNQPQHFGDGTRLSIL.

V is TRBV6-5 and J is TRBJ1-5; D is ambiguous. V shed 6 bases and J shed 4 bases, with 10 bases lying between them. CDR3 length: 13 residues. CDR1 and CDR2 from the germline V gene are MNHEY and SVGAGI. The CDR3 here is CASSAQGNQPQHF. The DNA of the CDR3 is TGTGCCAGCAGCGCCCAAGGGAATCAGCCCCAGCATTTT.